This TCR beta chain was observed in a study of blood T cell repertoires in COVID-19. In the study overall: Spain, Italy and the United States supplied samples that represented acute and convalescent COVID-19. T cells, B-cell-depleted T cells, or PBMCs supplied cDNA or gDNA.

This CDR3 spans 13 amino acids. V trimming: 8 bases; J trimming: 6 bases; junction bases outside the gene matches: 7. Method: immunoSEQ multiplex PCR; TCRdb's copy keeps in-frame clones and lacks some. This sample yields roughly 140,000 clones, of which 70% to 85% are seen a single time; 7.2% belongs to the top ten. The receptor comes from a woman aged 45 to 65 in a cohort sampled during active or convalescent COVID-19. The sequencing sample was made of peripheral blood. V and J are TRBV12-3 or TRBV12-4 and TRBJ1-2; 9 bases map to TRBD1. The CDR3 region is CASGTTGGNGYTF. Here the CDR3 DNA reads TGTGCCAGCGGCACCACAGGGGGCAATGGCTACACCTTC.